This T cell receptor beta chain was identified in a study of shared clonotypes between healthy human individuals. Background on the study: Three plates were used per donor for CD4 naive, three for CD4 memory, two for CD8 naive and one for CD8 memory.

On this clone: The target antigen is unknown.

V was clipped by 3 bases and J by 5 bases, with 8 bases between them. The CDR3 extends over 11 amino acids. Germline V gene data show CDR1 as DFQATT and CDR2 as SNEGSKA (reference sequence). General study points: Sequencing depth was predicted to influence how clonotypes are shared among donors. Although depth was large, rarefaction showed that sequencing of the sorted subsets was incomplete.

Some clones are missing from TCRdb's copy, which holds only in-frame ones; the method was immunoSEQ multiplex PCR. The repertoire holds 950,000 to 1,100,000 clones, with more than 75% as singletons. This TCR derives from a man between 18 and 29 years old in good health. Some clones in this sample may be carry-over from other donors' samples. Material: memory CD4+ T cells from PBMCs. Subset meaning: CD45RA-negative fraction. The chain carries TRBV20-1 and TRBJ2-7; TRBD2 might be the D (6 bases). CDR3 nucleotides: TGCAGTGCTAGGGGACTGGACGAGCAGTACTTC. It encodes CSARGLDEQYF.